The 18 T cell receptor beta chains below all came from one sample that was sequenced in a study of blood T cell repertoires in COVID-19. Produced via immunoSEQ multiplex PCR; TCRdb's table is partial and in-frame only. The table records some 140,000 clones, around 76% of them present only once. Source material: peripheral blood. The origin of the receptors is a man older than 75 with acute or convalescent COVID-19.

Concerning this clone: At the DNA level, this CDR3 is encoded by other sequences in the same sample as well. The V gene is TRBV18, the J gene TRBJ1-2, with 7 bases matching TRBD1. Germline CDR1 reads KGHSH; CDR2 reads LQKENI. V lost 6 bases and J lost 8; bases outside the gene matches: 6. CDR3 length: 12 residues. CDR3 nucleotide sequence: TGTGCCAGCTCGCTAGACAGGGCGGGCTACACCTTC. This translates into CASSLDRAGYTF.

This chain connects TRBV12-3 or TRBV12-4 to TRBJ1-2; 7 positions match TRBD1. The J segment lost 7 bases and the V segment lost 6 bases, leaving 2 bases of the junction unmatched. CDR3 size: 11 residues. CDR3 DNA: TGTGCCAGCAGCAACAGGGGTGGCTACACCTTC. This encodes CASSNRGGYTF.

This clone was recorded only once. In nucleotides, the CDR3 is TGCGCCAGCAGCCAAGATCTAAGGGGTGGGGATGGCTACACCTTC. It codes for CASSQDLRGGDGYTF. The J gene is TRBJ1-2, the V gene TRBV4-3; possibly TRBD1 for D (5 bases). V shed 0 bases and J shed 6 bases, with 14 bases lying between them. The CDR3 spans 15 residues. Per the germline V gene, CDR1 is LGHNA and CDR2 is YSLEER.

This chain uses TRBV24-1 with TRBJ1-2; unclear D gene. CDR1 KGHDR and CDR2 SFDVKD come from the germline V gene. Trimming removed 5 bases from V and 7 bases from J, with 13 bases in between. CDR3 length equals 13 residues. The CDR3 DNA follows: TGTGCCACCAGTGGGGGAGGGCAACGTGGCTACACCTTC. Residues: CATSGGGQRGYTF.

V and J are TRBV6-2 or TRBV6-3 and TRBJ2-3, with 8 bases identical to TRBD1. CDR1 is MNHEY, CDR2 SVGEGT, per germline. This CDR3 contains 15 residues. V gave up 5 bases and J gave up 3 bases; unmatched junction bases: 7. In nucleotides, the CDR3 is TGTGCCAGCAGTATGCAGGGGGCGCAGACAGATACGCAGTATTTT. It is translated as CASSMQGAQTDTQYF.

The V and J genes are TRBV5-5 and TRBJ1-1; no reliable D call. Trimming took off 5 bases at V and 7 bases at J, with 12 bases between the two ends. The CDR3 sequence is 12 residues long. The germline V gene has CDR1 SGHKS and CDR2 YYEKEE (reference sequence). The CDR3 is CASSHARGEAFF. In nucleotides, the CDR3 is TGTGCCAGCAGTCACGCCCGGGGTGAAGCTTTCTTT.

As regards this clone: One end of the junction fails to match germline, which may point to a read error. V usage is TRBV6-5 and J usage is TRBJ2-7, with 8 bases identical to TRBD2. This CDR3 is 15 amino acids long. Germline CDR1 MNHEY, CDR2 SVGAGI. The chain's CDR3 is CASSPRRATSGLLFF. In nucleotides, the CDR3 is TGTGCCAGCAGCCCACGAAGAGCTACTAGCGGACTACTCTTCTTC.

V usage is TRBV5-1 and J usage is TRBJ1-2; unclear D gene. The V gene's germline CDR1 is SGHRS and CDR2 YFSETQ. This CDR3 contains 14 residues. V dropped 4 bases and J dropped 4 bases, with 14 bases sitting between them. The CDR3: CASSQRGVGYGYTF. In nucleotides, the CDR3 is TGCGCCAGCAGCCAGCGGGGAGTCGGCTATGGCTACACCTTC.

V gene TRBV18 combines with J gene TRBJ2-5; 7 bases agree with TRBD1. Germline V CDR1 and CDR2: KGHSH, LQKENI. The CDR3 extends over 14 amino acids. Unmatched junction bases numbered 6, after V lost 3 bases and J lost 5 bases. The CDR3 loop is CASSPNRGWETQYF. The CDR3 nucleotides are TGTGCCAGCTCACCTAACAGGGGTTGGGAGACCCAGTACTTC.

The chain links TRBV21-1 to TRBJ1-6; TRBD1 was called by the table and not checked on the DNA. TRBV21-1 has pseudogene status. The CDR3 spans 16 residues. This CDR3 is CERTGATSSYNSPLHF. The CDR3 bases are TGTGAACGGACAGGGGCAACGAGCTCCTATAATTCACCCCTCCACTTT.

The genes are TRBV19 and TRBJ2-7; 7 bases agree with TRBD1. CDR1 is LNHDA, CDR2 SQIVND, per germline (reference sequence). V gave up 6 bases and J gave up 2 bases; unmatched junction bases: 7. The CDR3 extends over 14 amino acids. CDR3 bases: TGTGCCAGTAGCCTTCCGGGACAGACCTACGAGCAGTACTTC. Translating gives CASSLPGQTYEQYF.

CDR3 nucleotides: TGCGCCAGCAGCCAAGACGGGACAGGGCCCTACGAGCAGTACTTC. It yields the protein CASSQDGTGPYEQYF. V and J are TRBV4-3 and TRBJ2-7; 9 bases fit TRBD1. The germline CDR1 and CDR2 sequences are LGHNA and YSLEER. The CDR3 totals 15 residues. Germline trimming cut 0 bases from V and 2 bases from J; bases unmatched to any gene: 2.

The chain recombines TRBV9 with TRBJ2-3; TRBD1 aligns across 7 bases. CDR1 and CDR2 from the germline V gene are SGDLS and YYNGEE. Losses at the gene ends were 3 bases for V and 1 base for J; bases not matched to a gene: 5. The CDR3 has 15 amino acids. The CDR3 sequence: CASSARQGRTDTQYF. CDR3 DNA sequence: TGTGCCAGCAGCGCCCGACAGGGCCGCACAGATACGCAGTATTTT.

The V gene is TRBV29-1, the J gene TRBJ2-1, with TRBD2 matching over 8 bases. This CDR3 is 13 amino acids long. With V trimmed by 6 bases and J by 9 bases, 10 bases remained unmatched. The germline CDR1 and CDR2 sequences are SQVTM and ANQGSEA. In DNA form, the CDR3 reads TGCAGCGTCCTCCCGGGACTAGTAACTGAGCAGTTCTTC. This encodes CSVLPGLVTEQFF.

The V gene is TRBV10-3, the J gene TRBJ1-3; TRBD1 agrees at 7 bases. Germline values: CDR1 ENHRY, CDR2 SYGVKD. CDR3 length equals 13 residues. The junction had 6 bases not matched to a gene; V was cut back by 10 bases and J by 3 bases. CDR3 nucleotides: TGTGCCACCACAGGGGCCGATGGAAACACCATATATTTT. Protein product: CATTGADGNTIYF.

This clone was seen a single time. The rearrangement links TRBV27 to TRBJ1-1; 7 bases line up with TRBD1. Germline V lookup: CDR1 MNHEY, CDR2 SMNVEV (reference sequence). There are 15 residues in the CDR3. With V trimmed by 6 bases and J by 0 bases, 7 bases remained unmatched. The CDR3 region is CASSRTGQLNTEAFF. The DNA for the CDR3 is TGTGCCAGCAGCCGAACGGGACAGTTGAACACTGAAGCTTTCTTT.

The CDR3: CASSPTYLTQDEQYF. The CDR3 bases are TGTGCCAGCTCACCCACTTACTTGACACAGGACGAGCAGTACTTC. The genes are TRBV18 and TRBJ2-7; a possible D gene is TRBD1 (5 bases). Looked up from germline, CDR1 is KGHSH and CDR2 is LQKENI. The CDR3 contains 15 residues. V lost 3 bases, J lost 5 bases, and 17 bases lay in between.

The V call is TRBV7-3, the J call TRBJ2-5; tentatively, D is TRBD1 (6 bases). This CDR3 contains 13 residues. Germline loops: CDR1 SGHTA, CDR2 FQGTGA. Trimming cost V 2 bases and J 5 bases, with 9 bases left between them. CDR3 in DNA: TGTGCCAGCAGCTTACGTAGGGGGGAGACCCAGTACTTC. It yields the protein CASSLRRGETQYF.